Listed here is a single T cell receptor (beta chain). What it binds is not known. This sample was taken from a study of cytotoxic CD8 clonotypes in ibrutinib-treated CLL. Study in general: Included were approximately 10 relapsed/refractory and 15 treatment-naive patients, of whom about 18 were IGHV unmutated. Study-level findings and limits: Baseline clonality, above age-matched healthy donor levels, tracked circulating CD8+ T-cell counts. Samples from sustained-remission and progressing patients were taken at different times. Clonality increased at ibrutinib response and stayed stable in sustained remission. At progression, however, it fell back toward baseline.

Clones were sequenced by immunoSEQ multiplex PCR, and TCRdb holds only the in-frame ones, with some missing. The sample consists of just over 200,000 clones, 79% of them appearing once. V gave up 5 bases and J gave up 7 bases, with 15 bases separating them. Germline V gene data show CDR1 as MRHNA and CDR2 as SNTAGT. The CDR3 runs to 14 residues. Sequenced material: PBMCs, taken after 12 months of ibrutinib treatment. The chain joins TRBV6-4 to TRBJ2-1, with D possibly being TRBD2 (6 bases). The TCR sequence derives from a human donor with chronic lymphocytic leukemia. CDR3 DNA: TGTGCCAGCAGTCTTACCCTGGGGGGTAATGAGCAGTTCTTC. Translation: CASSLTLGGNEQFF.